The 17 T cell receptor beta chains listed next were all sequenced from one sample in a study of molecular identifiers for immune sequencing clone quantification. TCRdb re-derived calls from the PCR reads in MiXCR, one entry per CDR3 protein. This repertoire shows 20,000 or so distinct CDR3 sequences, about a fifth found once; its top ten account for approximately 6.4%. The sample taken for sequencing was naive CD8+ T cells from blood, with Jurkat cell RNA spiked in. Regarding subset: FACS-sorted CD8+CD4-CCR7+CD45RA+ naive T cells. The origin of the receptors is a human donor in good health. Some libraries in this study had Jurkat cell RNA spiked in.

This clonotype is labeled medium-sized. The chain carries TRBV6-2 or TRBV6-3 and TRBJ2-3, with 9 positions matching TRBD1. This CDR3 is built from 17 residues. Germline loops: CDR1 MNHEY, CDR2 SVGEGT. The V and J ends lost 0 bases and 2 bases, in that order; junction bases with no gene match: 6. The CDR3 bases are TGTGCCAGCAGTTACTCTACGGGACAGGGATACACAGATACGCAGTATTTT. It encodes CASSYSTGQGYTDTQYF.

This clonotype is categorized as medium-sized (0.01 to 0.1%). The chain links TRBV12-3 or TRBV12-4 to TRBJ2-5, with D perhaps matching TRBD2 (5 bases). Trimming shortened V by 6 bases and J by 8 bases, and 7 bases separated the two germline ends. CDR3 length: 10 residues. CDR3 sequence reads: CASSGGTQYF. Written as DNA, the CDR3 is TGTGCCAGCAGCGGAGGTACCCAGTACTTC.

This clonotype was recorded many times. The V call is TRBV12-3 or TRBV12-4, the J call TRBJ2-7; D not certain. Trimming cost V 2 bases and J 0 bases, with 11 bases left between them. This CDR3 has 15 residues. The CDR3 coding sequence is TGTGCCAGCAGTTTACGCGCACTGAGCTCCTACGAGCAGTACTTC. The encoded protein is CASSLRALSSYEQYF.

With respect to this clonotype: Just one base apart from a much larger clone, this may be a read error. Likely a read error: the CDR3 ends without its conserved phenylalanine or tryptophan. This rearrangement joins TRBV7-6 to TRBJ2-6; D uncertain. In germline, CDR1 is SGHVS, CDR2 FNYEAQ. CDR3 length: 15 amino acids. V shed 6 bases and J shed 0 bases, with 9 bases lying between them. The CDR3: CASRLDTSGANVLTL. The CDR3 nucleotides read TGTGCCAGCAGACTCGACACCTCTGGGGCCAACGTCCTGACTCTC.

This clonotype has a handful of counts. This rearrangement joins TRBV4-2 to TRBJ2-5; D gene ambiguous. CDR1 and CDR2 (germline): LGHNA, YNFKEQ. The CDR3 spans 12 residues. V lost 0 bases to trimming and J lost 5 bases, with 4 bases between them. The CDR3 DNA follows: TGTGCCAGCAGCCAAGACTGGGAGACCCAGTACTTC. Translating it yields CASSQDWETQYF.

This clonotype was observed a handful of times. The chain carries TRBV7-9 and TRBJ2-7, with D possibly matching TRBD1 (6 bases). Germline V gene data show CDR1 as SEHNR and CDR2 as FQNEAQ (reference sequence). CDR3 length: 12 residues. With 4 bases removed from V and 4 bases from J, the gap between germline ends came to 8 bases. The CDR3 sequence is CASSWTDYEQYF. The CDR3 DNA is TGTGCCAGCAGCTGGACAGATTACGAGCAGTACTTC.

This clonotype counts as medium-sized. V usage is TRBV5-6 and J usage is TRBJ1-2; 9 nucleotides line up with TRBD1. V lost 5 bases to trimming and J lost 4 bases; unmatched junction nucleotides: 9. The CDR3 totals 15 residues. Germline CDR1 and CDR2: SGHDT and YYEEEE. The CDR3: CASSPGTGFGYGYTF. CDR3 sequence (DNA): TGTGCCAGCAGTCCCGGGACAGGGTTTGGCTATGGCTACACCTTC.

The table lists this clonotype with many counts. The DNA for the CDR3 is TGTGCCAGCAGTTACGCGGATGGTTGGCGGGAGGGCCAAGAGACCCAGTACTTC. Amino acids: CASSYADGWREGQETQYF. The chain has TRBV6-2 or TRBV6-3 and TRBJ2-5; 9 positions agree with TRBD2. V was pared by 2 bases and J by 1 base, with 11 bases of the junction left unmatched. The germline V gene encodes CDR1 MNHEY and CDR2 SVGEGT. This CDR3 has 18 amino acids.

Ten or more counts support this clonotype. This chain uses TRBV11-2 with TRBJ2-3; D is perhaps TRBD1 (5 bases). In germline, CDR1 is SGHAT, CDR2 FQNNGV. This CDR3 spans 16 amino acids. The ends were cut back, 5 bases at V and 3 bases at J, with 18 bases in the middle. Here the CDR3 reads CASSTSGIFRTDTQYF. The CDR3 DNA reads TGTGCCAGCAGCACCTCAGGGATTTTTCGGACAGATACGCAGTATTTT.

This clonotype was observed a single time. V gene TRBV11-1 combines with J gene TRBJ2-7; TRBD1 is a possible D gene (6 bases). This CDR3 is 16 amino acids long. V was shortened by 5 bases and J by 3 bases, with 20 bases between the two germline ends. The germline V gene encodes CDR1 SGHAT and CDR2 FQDESV (reference sequence). As DNA, the CDR3 is TGTGCCAGCAGCCCCGGACAGACAAAAATCATCTACGAGCAGTACTTC. Its protein product is CASSPGQTKIIYEQYF.

This clonotype turned up a few times. A read error may explain this, as a much larger clone is one base away. The rearrangement uses TRBV2 and TRBJ2-7, with TRBD1 matching 8 bases. CDR1 is SNHLY, CDR2 FYNNEI, per germline. This CDR3 comprises 16 residues. CDR3 nucleotide sequence: TGTGCCAGCAGTCGCACCCGGGACAGGAACTCCTGCGAGCAGTACTTC. Its protein product is CASSRTRDRNSCEQYF.

This clonotype was found many times. The V and J genes are TRBV5-1 and TRBJ2-7; no definite D call. This CDR3 has 14 residues. V lost 4 bases and J lost 2, with 13 bases in between. Germline CDR1 SGHRS, CDR2 YFSETQ. The CDR3 protein is CASSVWVGTYEQYF. CDR3 nucleotides: TGCGCCAGCAGCGTTTGGGTCGGAACCTACGAGCAGTACTTC.

The sample holds many counts of this clonotype. The rearrangement joins TRBV7-2 to TRBJ2-2; D may match TRBD1 or TRBD2 (5 bases each). The CDR3 extends over 12 amino acids. Trimming took off 3 bases at V and 7 bases at J, with 6 bases between the two ends. Germline-derived CDR1 and CDR2 are SGHTA and FQGNSA. This CDR3 is CASSFGGGELFF. DNA of the CDR3: TGTGCCAGCAGCTTTGGGGGCGGGGAGCTGTTTTTT.

This clonotype was recorded many times. V and J are TRBV4-2 and TRBJ2-7; tentatively, D is TRBD2 (6 bases). The V and J ends lost 0 bases and 3 bases respectively, with 9 bases between them. Germline assignment: CDR1 LGHNA and CDR2 YNFKEQ. This CDR3 spans 14 amino acids. The CDR3 protein is CASSQDPGDYEQYF. CDR3 sequence (DNA): TGTGCCAGCAGCCAAGACCCGGGGGACTACGAGCAGTACTTC.

Details on this clonotype: A read error is possible here, since a much larger clone lies one base away. J is TRBJ1-2 and V is TRBV25-1; D possibly corresponds to TRBD1 (5 bases). CDR3 size: 15 residues. CDR1 and CDR2 (germline): MGHDK, SYGVNS. CDR3 nucleotides: TGTGCCAGCAGTGAAACTGTCGCCCGGGACTATGGCTACGCCTTC. Its protein product is CASSETVARDYGYAF.

This clonotype has at least ten counts. The chain is built from TRBV27 and TRBJ2-7; D is unclear. The CDR3 length is 13 residues. Trimming stripped 4 bases from V and 3 bases from J, with 10 bases between. Per germline, CDR1 MNHEY and CDR2 SMNVEV (reference sequence). CDR3 DNA: TGTGCCAGCAGTTACCGCCCCCTCTACGAGCAGTACTTC. It specifies CASSYRPLYEQYF.

The chain recombines TRBV28 with TRBJ2-2, with TRBD2 identical over 8 bases. Germline CDR1 and CDR2: MDHEN and SYDVKM. The J segment lost 0 bases and the V segment lost 5 bases, leaving 2 bases of the junction unmatched. The CDR3 is 15 residues long. The CDR3, as DNA: TGTGCCAGCAGTGGGGGACTAGCGAACACCGGGGAGCTGTTTTTT. It translates to CASSGGLANTGELFF.